The clone carrying this TCR beta chain was observed a single time. Its specificity is unknown. The entry originates in a study of T cell responses to AZD1222 COVID-19 vaccine. Study results and caveats: There were mostly white British donors and more females than males, and clonal diversity was possibly underestimated. Spike-specific TCR breadth and depth both grew after two AZD1222 doses. Baseline seropositivity characterized only a handful of AZD1222 recipients. Vaccine-related CD4 TCRs covered spike, predominating at 160-218 and 743-854.

The CDR3 length is 13 residues. CDR1 is LGHDT, CDR2 YNNKEL, per germline (reference sequence). V lost 4 bases to trimming and J lost 2 bases; unmatched junction nucleotides: 0. Libraries were prepared by immunoSEQ multiplex PCR; TCRdb keeps only in-frame clonotypes and omits some of them. The sample lists 150,000 to 180,000 clones; around nine tenths were seen once. The chain has TRBV3-1 (or the pseudogene TRBV3-2) and TRBJ1-2; 8 bases align to TRBD1. The receptor's source is an adult in good health. The material was peripheral blood, obtained on day 0 of AZD1222 vaccination. The DNA of the CDR3 is TGTGCCAGCAGCCGGGACAGGAACTATGGCTACACCTTC. It is translated as CASSRDRNYGYTF.